Detailed here is one T cell receptor (beta chain). This sample is drawn from a study of blood T cell repertoires in COVID-19. The overall study: Acute and convalescent COVID-19 specimens originated in the United States, Italy and Spain. Sources were T cells, B-cell-depleted T cells, or PBMCs; the material itself was cDNA or gDNA.

Donors of Cohort 3 who recovered were those that had two negative PCRs, clearance, or symptom resolution. The CDR3 has 16 residues. J gave up 5 bases and V 5 bases, and 12 bases lay outside the gene matches. Germline values: CDR1 MDHEN, CDR2 SYDVKM. Profiling relied on immunoSEQ multiplex PCR, and the TCRdb table lists in-frame clones only, not all of them. The data contain a few hundred thousand clones, 75% to 90% of them singletons. The sample taken for sequencing was PBMCs or T cells enriched from blood (not recorded which). This chain joins TRBV28 and TRBJ1-1; 9 bases are shared with TRBD1. The sequence was collected from a woman in her twenties or thirties who had recovered from COVID-19. CDR3 bases: TGTGCCAGCAGTCAAACTGCCGGGACAGGGTTAACTGAAGCTTTCTTT. This translates into CASSQTAGTGLTEAFF.